A selection of T cell receptor beta chains follows, all from one sample in a study of cytotoxic CD8 clonotypes in ibrutinib-treated CLL. Produced via immunoSEQ multiplex PCR; TCRdb's table is partial and in-frame only. The data hold some 92,000 clones, with roughly three quarters observed a single time. Specimen: PBMCs, collected after 24 months of ibrutinib treatment. These receptors all come from a human donor with chronic lymphocytic leukemia. The CDR3 runs from the conserved cysteine through the conserved F or W. Each record gives: J gene, D gene, V gene, clone size, CDR3 DNA, CDR3 protein. A D gene is named only where the DNA matches it firmly. Only part of the rows carry a size: once, few, many, or a class if the clone is expanded.

TRBJ1-2 - TRBV28 many TGTGCCAGCAAACGGAAACCAGCCACTTCTGGCTACACCTTC CASKRKPATSGYTF
TRBJ2-1 - TRBV4-1 - TGCGCCAGCAGCCAAGTGACGTTAACAGGCGGTGAGCAGTTCTTC CASSQVTLTGGEQFF
TRBJ2-5 - TRBV7-2 - TGTGCCAGCAGCCCTCGCGGGGAGCAGGAGACCCAGTACTTC CASSPRGEQETQYF
TRBJ1-5 - TRBV5-6 - TGTGCCAGCAGCTTTTATGGCCGGGGGCACAAGACCTCGCCCCAGCATTTT CASSFYGRGHKTSPQHF
TRBJ1-3 - TRBV11-1 - TGTGCCAGCAGCACCGGGGGGGACGATCTCTCTGGAAACACCATATATTTT CASSTGGDDLSGNTIYF
TRBJ1-2 TRBD1 TRBV29-1 few TGCAGCGGTGGGACAGCTACTAACTATGGCTACACCTTC CSGGTATNYGYTF
TRBJ2-7 - TRBV5-1 - TGCGCCAGCAGCATAACCCATACACCGGGGGAGCAGTACTTC CASSITHTPGEQYF
TRBJ1-6 - TRBV7-3 few TGTGCCAGCAGCCCACGTCAGTGGGCACCCCTCCACTTT CASSPRQWAPLHF
TRBJ2-3 TRBD2 TRBV5-4 - TGTGCCAGCAGCTTGATCGGTGCGGGAGGGGAAAGACAGACGCAGTATTTT CASSLIGAGGERQTQYF
TRBJ1-2 - TRBV7-2 - TGTGCCAGCAGCTCCGCCCAGGGCGATGATGGCTACACCTTC CASSSAQGDDGYTF
TRBJ2-7 TRBD2 TRBV2 - TGTGCCAGCAGTGTACTAGCGGGGGGGCGCAACGAGCAGTACTTC CASSVLAGGRNEQYF
TRBJ1-2 - TRBV11-1 once TGTGCCAGCAGCTTAAAACCGTCGGGGGGCTATGGCTACACCTTC CASSLKPSGGYGYTF
TRBJ1-5 TRBD1 TRBV7-2 - TGTGCCAGCAGCTTTGCCGGGACAGGGGGCGGTCAGCCCCAGCATTTT CASSFAGTGGGQPQHF
TRBJ2-7 TRBD2 TRBV5-1 few TGCGCCAGCAGCTTTACCGGGACTAGCGGAACCTACGAGCAGTACTTC CASSFTGTSGTYEQYF
TRBJ2-6 - TRBV19 - TGTGCCAGTGGTCTCTCTGGGGCCAACGTCCTGACTTTC CASGLSGANVLTF
TRBJ2-3 TRBD1 TRBV9 - TGTGCCAGCAGCATCAGGACAGGACTCGACACAGATACGCAGTATTTT CASSIRTGLDTDTQYF
TRBJ1-1 - TRBV9 once TGTGCCAGCAGCATGAACCCAGGGAGTACTGAAGCTTTCTTT CASSMNPGSTEAFF
TRBJ2-7 - TRBV27 - TGTGCCAGCAGTTTATCTCCGCAGGGATCCTACGAGCAGTACTTC CASSLSPQGSYEQYF
TRBJ2-6 TRBD1 TRBV4-1 - TGCGCCAGCAGCCAATGGACAGGGGGGTCTGGGGCCAACGTCCTGACTTTC CASSQWTGGSGANVLTF
TRBJ2-5 - TRBV30 - TGTGCCTGGAGGAGTATGACCACAGCCGCACAAGAGACCCAGTACTTC CAWRSMTTAAQETQYF
TRBJ1-2 - TRBV6-6 - TGTGCCAGCCTCCGAGCGAAGCTCTCCTATGGCTACACCTTC CASLRAKLSYGYTF
TRBJ2-7 - TRBV7-3 - TGTGCCAGCAGCTTGACAGCAATCTCCTACGAGCAGTACTTC CASSLTAISYEQYF
TRBJ1-2 - TRBV27 once TGTGCCAGCAGTTTAGTACAGGGCTATGGCTACACCTTC CASSLVQGYGYTF
TRBJ1-5 - TRBV29-1 - TGCAGCGTTATTGAGGTTAGCAATCAGCCCCAGCATTTT CSVIEVSNQPQHF
TRBJ2-2 - TRBV7-3 - TGTGCCAGCAGCCTAGGGTCCGGGGAGCTGTTTTTT CASSLGSGELFF
TRBJ2-7 - TRBV10-1 few TGCGCCAGCAGTGAAGGAGGGTTGGCCTACGAGCAGTACTTC CASSEGGLAYEQYF
TRBJ2-3 TRBD2 TRBV13 - TGTGCCAGCAGCACCTCGACTAGCGGGAGACTTGGGGATACGCAGTATTTT CASSTSTSGRLGDTQYF
TRBJ2-7 TRBD1 TRBV18 - TGTGCCAGCTCAGACAGGGTTGGTGGCGAGCAGTACTTC CASSDRVGGEQYF
TRBJ1-6 - TRBV2 - TGTGCCAGCAGATTCCCGGGACGGGCCTATTCACCCCTCCACTTT CASRFPGRAYSPLHF
TRBJ2-7 TRBD1 TRBV11-1 - TGTGCCAGCAGCTTAACCGGGACAGGGTCCTACGAGCAGTACTTC CASSLTGTGSYEQYF
TRBJ2-7 TRBD1 TRBV5-1 - TGCGCCAGCAGCTTGGTGACAGGGGGCACGAACTACGAGCAGTACTTC CASSLVTGGTNYEQYF
TRBJ1-1 TRBD1 TRBV5-1 - TGCGCCAGCAGAGGCCACAGGGGGATCGGGACTGAAGCTTTCTTT CASRGHRGIGTEAFF
TRBJ2-7 - TRBV6-6 once TGTGCCAGCAGTTCCGACGGAGCCTACGAGCAGTACTTC CASSSDGAYEQYF
TRBJ1-1 TRBD1 TRBV6-6 - TGTGCCAGCAGTTACGCCGACAGGGTTGAAGCTTTCTTT CASSYADRVEAFF
TRBJ2-7 TRBD1 TRBV6-4 - TGTGCCAGCAGACAGGGGTCCTACGAGCAGTACTTC CASRQGSYEQYF
TRBJ1-2 - TRBV9 - TGTGCCAGCAGCGTAGAACGGGGGGACTATGGCTACACCTTC CASSVERGDYGYTF
TRBJ1-4 - TRBV21-1 once TGTGCCAGCAGCAAAGGTCGGGCAGGGGATAAGGAAAAACTGTTTTTT CASSKGRAGDKEKLFF
TRBJ2-7 TRBD2 TRBV10-1 few TGCGCCAGCAGTGATCCAGCGGGAGTCGAGCAGTACTTC CASSDPAGVEQYF
TRBJ2-5 - TRBV14 - TGTGCCAGCAGCCAATGGGGCGTAGAAGAGACCCAGTACTTC CASSQWGVEETQYF
TRBJ1-1 - TRBV19 - TGTGCCAGTAGTTCGCCCGGGACCCTGGGGACTGAAGCTTTCTTT CASSSPGTLGTEAFF